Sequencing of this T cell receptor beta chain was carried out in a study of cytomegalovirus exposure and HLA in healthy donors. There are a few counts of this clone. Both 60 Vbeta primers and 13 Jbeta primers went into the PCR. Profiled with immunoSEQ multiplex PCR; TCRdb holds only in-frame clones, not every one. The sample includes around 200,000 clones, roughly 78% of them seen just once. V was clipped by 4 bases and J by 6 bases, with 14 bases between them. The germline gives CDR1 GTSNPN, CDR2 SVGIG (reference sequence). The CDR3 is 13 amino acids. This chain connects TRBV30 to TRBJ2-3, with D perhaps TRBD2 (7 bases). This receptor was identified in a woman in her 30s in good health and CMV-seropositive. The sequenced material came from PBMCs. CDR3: CAWNLGGPDTQYF. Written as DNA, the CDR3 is TGTGCCTGGAATCTCGGGGGGCCGGATACGCAGTATTTT.